The T cell receptor (beta chain) under discussion was sequenced for a study of T-cell reconstitution after alpha-beta-depleted transplantation in children. Study findings and constraints: T cells produced anew were the main source of T-cell counts and diversity one year after transplant. The high TCRbeta diversity at day 60 in some patients came from surviving recipient T cells and thymic progenitors.

A few counts support this clonotype. Antigen specificity is unknown. Construction of the TCRbeta library involved unique molecular identifiers. Via MiXCR, TCRdb re-called the PCR reads, giving one row per CDR3 protein. Of about 350,000 distinct CDR3 sequences listed, 15% to 20% are singletons. The CDR3 has 15 residues. CDR1 is SGHDN and CDR2 is FVKESK in the germline V gene. V lost 4 bases, J lost 5 bases, and 15 bases lay in between. The specimen was PBMCs, mostly from graft donor cells, collected 360 days after TCRalphabeta/CD19-depleted stem cell transplant. This sequence originates from a male patient between 2 and 10 years old who had a stem cell transplant for acute lymphoblastic leukemia, so the T cells may come from the graft donor. The genes are TRBV14 and TRBJ2-1; D unresolved. CDR3 residues: CASSLGPAINNEQFF. CDR3 DNA sequence: TGTGCCAGCAGCCTGGGCCCAGCGATAAACAATGAGCAGTTCTTC.